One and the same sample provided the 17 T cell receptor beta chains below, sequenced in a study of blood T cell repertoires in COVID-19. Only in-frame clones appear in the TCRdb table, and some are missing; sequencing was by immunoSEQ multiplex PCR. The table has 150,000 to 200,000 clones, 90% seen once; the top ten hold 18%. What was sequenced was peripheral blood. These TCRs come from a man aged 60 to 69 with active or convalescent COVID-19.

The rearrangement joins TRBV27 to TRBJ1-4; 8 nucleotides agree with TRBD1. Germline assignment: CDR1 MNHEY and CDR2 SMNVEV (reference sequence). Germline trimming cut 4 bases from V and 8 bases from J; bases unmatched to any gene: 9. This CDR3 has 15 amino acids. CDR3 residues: CASSSQGGGEEKLFF. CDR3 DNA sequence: TGTGCCAGCAGTTCACAGGGGGGGGGTGAAGAAAAACTGTTTTTT.

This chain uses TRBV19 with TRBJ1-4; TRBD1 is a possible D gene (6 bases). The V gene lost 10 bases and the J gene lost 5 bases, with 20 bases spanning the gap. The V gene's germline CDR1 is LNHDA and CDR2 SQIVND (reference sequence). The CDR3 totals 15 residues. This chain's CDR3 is CATTPTGLLNEKLFF. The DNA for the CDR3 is TGTGCCACCACTCCCACAGGGTTGTTGAATGAAAAACTGTTTTTT. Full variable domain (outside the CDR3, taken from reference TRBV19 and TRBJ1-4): DGGITQSPKYLFRKEGQNVTLSCEQNLNHDAMYWYRQDPGQGLRLIYYSQIVNDFQKGDIAEGYSVSREKKESFPLTVTSAQKNPTAFYLCATTPTGLLNEKLFFGSGTQLSVL.

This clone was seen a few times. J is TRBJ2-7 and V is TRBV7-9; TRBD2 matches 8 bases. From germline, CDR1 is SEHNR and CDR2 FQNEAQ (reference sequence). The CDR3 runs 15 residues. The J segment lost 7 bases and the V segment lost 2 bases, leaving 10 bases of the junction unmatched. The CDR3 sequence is CASSLITSGALEQYF. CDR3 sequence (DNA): TGTGCCAGCAGCTTAATAACTAGCGGAGCATTGGAGCAGTACTTC.

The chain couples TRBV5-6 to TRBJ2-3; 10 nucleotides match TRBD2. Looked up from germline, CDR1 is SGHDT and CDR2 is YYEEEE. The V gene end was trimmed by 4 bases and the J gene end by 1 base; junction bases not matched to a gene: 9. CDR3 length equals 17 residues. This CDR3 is CASSRTLAGTGTDTQYF. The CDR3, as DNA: TGTGCCAGCAGCCGAACACTAGCGGGGACGGGCACAGATACGCAGTATTTT. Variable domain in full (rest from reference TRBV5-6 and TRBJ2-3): DAGVTQSPTHLIKTRGQQVTLRCSPKSGHDTVSWYQQALGQGPQFIFQYYEEEERQRGNFPDRFSGHQFPNYSSELNVNALLLGDSALYLCASSRTLAGTGTDTQYFGPGTRLTVL.

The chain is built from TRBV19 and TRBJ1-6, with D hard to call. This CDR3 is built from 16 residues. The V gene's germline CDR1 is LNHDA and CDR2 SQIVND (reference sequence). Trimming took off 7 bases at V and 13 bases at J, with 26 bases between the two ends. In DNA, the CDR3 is TGTGCCAGTACTAATGTGTATGATGAATTAGGAGCGCCCCTCCACTTT. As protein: CASTNVYDELGAPLHF.

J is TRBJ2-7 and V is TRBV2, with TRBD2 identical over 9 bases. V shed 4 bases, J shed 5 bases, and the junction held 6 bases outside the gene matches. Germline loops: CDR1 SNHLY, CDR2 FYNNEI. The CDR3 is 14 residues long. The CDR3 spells CASSVPSGVNEQYF. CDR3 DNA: TGTGCCAGCAGTGTCCCTAGCGGGGTGAACGAGCAGTACTTC.

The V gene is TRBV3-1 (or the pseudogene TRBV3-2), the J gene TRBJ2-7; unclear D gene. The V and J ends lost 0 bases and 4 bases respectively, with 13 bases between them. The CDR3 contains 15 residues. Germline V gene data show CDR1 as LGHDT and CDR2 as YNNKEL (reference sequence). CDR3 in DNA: TGTGCCAGCAGCCAAGATTTGAGGCTGCGGTACGAGCAGTACTTC. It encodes CASSQDLRLRYEQYF.

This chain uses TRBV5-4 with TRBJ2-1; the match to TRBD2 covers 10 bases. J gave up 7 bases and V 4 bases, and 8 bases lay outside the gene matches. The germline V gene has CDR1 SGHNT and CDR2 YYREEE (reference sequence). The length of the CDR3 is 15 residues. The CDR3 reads CASSQRAGGPNEQFF. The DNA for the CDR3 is TGTGCCAGCAGCCAACGAGCGGGGGGGCCAAATGAGCAGTTCTTC.

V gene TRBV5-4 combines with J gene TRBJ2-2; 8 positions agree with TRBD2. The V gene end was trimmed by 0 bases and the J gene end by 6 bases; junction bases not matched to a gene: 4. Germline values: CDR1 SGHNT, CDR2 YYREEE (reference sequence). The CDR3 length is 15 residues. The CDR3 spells CASSLAGLASGELFF. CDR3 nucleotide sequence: TGTGCCAGCAGCTTGGCAGGACTAGCCTCCGGGGAGCTGTTTTTT.

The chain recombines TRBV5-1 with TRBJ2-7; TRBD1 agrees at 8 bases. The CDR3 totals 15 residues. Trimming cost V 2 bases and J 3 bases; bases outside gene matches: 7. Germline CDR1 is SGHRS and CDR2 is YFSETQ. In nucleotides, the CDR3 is TGCGCCAGCAGCTTTTCCGGGACAGGTAACTACGAGCAGTACTTC. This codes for CASSFSGTGNYEQYF.

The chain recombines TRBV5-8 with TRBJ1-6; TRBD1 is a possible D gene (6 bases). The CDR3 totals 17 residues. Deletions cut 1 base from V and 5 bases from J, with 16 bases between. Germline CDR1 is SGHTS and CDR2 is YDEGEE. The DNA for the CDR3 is TGTGCCAGCAGCTTGACAGGGCTATCACTCCATAATTCACCCCTCCACTTT. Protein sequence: CASSLTGLSLHNSPLHF.

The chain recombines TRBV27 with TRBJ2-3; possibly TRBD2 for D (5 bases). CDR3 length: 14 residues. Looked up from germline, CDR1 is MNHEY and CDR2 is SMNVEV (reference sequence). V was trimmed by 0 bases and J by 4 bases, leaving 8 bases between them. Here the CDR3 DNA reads TGTGCCAGCAGTTTATCGAGGGTCTCAGATACGCAGTATTTT. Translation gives CASSLSRVSDTQYF.

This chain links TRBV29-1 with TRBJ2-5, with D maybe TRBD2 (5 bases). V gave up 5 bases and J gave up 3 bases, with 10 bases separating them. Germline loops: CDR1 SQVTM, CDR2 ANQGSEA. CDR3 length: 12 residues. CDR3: CSVQTRKETQYF. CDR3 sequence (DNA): TGCAGCGTTCAAACTAGAAAAGAGACCCAGTACTTC.

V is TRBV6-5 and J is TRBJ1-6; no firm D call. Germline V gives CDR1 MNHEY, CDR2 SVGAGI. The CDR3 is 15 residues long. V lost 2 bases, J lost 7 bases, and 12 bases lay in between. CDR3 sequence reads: CASSYGRAPNSPLHF. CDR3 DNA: TGTGCCAGCAGTTACGGTCGAGCGCCGAATTCACCCCTCCACTTT.

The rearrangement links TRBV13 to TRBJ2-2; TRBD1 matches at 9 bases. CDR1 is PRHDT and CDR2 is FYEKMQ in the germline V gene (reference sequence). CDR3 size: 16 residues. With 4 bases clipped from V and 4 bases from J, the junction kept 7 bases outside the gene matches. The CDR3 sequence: CASSYRDRVPTGELFF. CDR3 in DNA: TGTGCCAGCAGCTACCGGGACAGGGTTCCCACCGGGGAGCTGTTTTTT.

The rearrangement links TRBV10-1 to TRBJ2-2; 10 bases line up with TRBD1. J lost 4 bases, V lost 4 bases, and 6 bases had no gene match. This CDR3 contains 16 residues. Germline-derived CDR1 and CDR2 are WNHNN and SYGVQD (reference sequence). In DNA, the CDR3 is TGCGCCAGCAGTGGACAGGGGGCAGGTGGCACCGGGGAGCTGTTTTTT. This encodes CASSGQGAGGTGELFF.

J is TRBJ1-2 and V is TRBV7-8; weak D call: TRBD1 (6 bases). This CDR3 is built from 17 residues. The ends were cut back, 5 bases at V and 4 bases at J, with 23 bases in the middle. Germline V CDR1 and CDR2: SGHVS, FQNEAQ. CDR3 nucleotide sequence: TGTGCCAGCAGCCCGGGTTCTAGGGCAGGGGTTACCTATGGCTACACCTTC. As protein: CASSPGSRAGVTYGYTF. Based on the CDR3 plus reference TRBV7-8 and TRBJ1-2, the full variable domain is GAGVSQSPRYKVAKRGQDVALRCDPISGHVSLFWYQQALGQGPEFLTYFQNEAQLDKSGLPSDRFFAERPEGSVSTLKIQRTQQEDSAVYLCASSPGSRAGVTYGYTFGSGTRLTVV.